This T cell receptor (beta chain) was identified during a study of T cell changes during pregnancy in multiple sclerosis. Assay: immunoSEQ multiplex PCR; the TCRdb copy retains only in-frame clones and omits some. Of fewer than 75,000 clones in the sample, more than 90% are singletons; the top ten hold over 2%. Germline-derived CDR1 and CDR2 are ENHRY and SYGVKD. The CDR3 has 11 residues. Trimming stripped 6 bases from V and 5 bases from J, with 8 bases between. This sequence was found in a female donor with multiple sclerosis, enrolled in a pregnancy study. The sequenced sample was peripheral blood, obtained in the first trimester of pregnancy. The V gene is TRBV10-3, the J gene TRBJ2-7; D may be TRBD1 (5 bases). CDR3 DNA: TGTGCCATCAGCAGGGCTGACGAGCAGTACTTC. Protein sequence: CAISRADEQYF.